This TCR beta chain was found in a study of cytotoxic CD8 clonotypes in ibrutinib-treated CLL. Sequencing was performed with immunoSEQ multiplex PCR; in TCRdb, only in-frame clones are kept and a portion is missing. The sample lists approximately 320,000 clones, over 55% seen once, with just under 6.5% in the top ten. This receptor was obtained from a human donor with chronic lymphocytic leukemia. The sequencing used PBMCs, collected after 36 months of ibrutinib treatment.

The CDR3 DNA sequence: TGCGCCAGCAGCCAAAGACTAGCGGGAAGCTCCTACAATGAGCAGTTCTTC. Its protein product is CASSQRLAGSSYNEQFF. V gene TRBV4-1 combines with J gene TRBJ2-1; 11 nucleotides align to TRBD2. Trimming removed 2 bases from V and 0 bases from J; junction bases left unmatched: 3. Germline loops: CDR1 MGHRA, CDR2 YSYEKL. The CDR3 covers 17 residues.